A selection of T cell receptor beta chains follows, all from one sample in a study of breast tumors, draining lymph nodes, adjacent tissues. TCRdb analysed the multiplex PCR reads with MiXCR anew, one entry per CDR3 protein. The table includes about 230,000 distinct CDR3 sequences, approximately 30% detected once. Material for sequencing was axillary lymph node tissue. These receptors were obtained from a female donor with breast cancer. Some clones in this sample may be carry-over from other donors' samples. The CDR3 runs from the conserved cysteine through the conserved F or W. D genes are given only for firm matches. Clone size appears in some rows only: once, few, many, or a class for an expanded clone.

cdr3_nt: TGTGCCACCTCGAGCACCGGGGAGCTGTTTTTT
cdr3_aa: CATSSTGELFF
j_call: TRBJ2-2
d_call: NA
v_call: TRBV7-6
clone_size: many

cdr3_nt: TGTGCCAGCAGTTACTCTTCTAGCGGGCTAACCTACGAGCAGTACTTC
cdr3_aa: CASSYSSSGLTYEQYF
j_call: TRBJ2-7
d_call: TRBD2
v_call: TRBV6-5
clone_size: many

cdr3_nt: TGTGCTAGTGGTTTCGGCCGTAAGGCCCAAGAGACCCAGTACTTC
cdr3_aa: CASGFGRKAQETQYF
j_call: TRBJ2-5
d_call: NA
v_call: TRBV12-5
clone_size: few

cdr3_nt: TGTGCCAGCAGCCAGACGAAGCAAGAGACCCAGTACTTC
cdr3_aa: CASSQTKQETQYF
j_call: TRBJ2-5
d_call: NA
v_call: TRBV4-2
clone_size: many

cdr3_nt: TGTGCCACCAGTGCTAGGTTGGGCAATCAGCCCCAGCATTTT
cdr3_aa: CATSARLGNQPQHF
j_call: TRBJ1-5
d_call: NA
v_call: TRBV24-1
clone_size: once

cdr3_nt: TGCGCCGGCAGCCAAGGGAGGGACCGAGGATGGCACGGGCAGTACTTC
cdr3_aa: CAGSQGRDRGWHGQYF
j_call: TRBJ2-7
d_call: TRBD2
v_call: TRBV4-1
clone_size: NA

cdr3_nt: TGTGCCAGCAGTGACGGGGGGACGATAGAAGCTTTCTTT
cdr3_aa: CASSDGGTIEAFF
j_call: TRBJ1-1
d_call: NA
v_call: TRBV2
clone_size: few

cdr3_nt: TGTGCCAGCAGTAGGGAGGAGGACGCAGATACGCAGTATTTT
cdr3_aa: CASSREEDADTQYF
j_call: TRBJ2-3
d_call: NA
v_call: TRBV6-1
clone_size: many

cdr3_nt: TGCAGTGCTAGTATTCCCCCGGGGGGCAATGGCTACACCTTC
cdr3_aa: CSASIPPGGNGYTF
j_call: TRBJ1-2
d_call: NA
v_call: TRBV20-1
clone_size: many

cdr3_nt: TGTGCCACCAGCGAAACTCGCGCTCTAGCGGGGCTAGACAATGAGCAGTTCTTC
cdr3_aa: CATSETRALAGLDNEQFF
j_call: TRBJ2-1
d_call: TRBD2
v_call: TRBV15
clone_size: many

cdr3_nt: TGTGCCAGCAGCTTCGGTATGTCGGACACCGGGGAGCTGTTTTTT
cdr3_aa: CASSFGMSDTGELFF
j_call: TRBJ2-2
d_call: NA
v_call: TRBV7-2
clone_size: many

cdr3_nt: TGTGCCAGTAGTACCCGACAGGGGGCAACAGATACGCAGTATTTT
cdr3_aa: CASSTRQGATDTQYF
j_call: TRBJ2-3
d_call: TRBD1
v_call: TRBV19
clone_size: many

cdr3_nt: TGTGCCAGTGGGAACACTGAAGCTTTCTTT
cdr3_aa: CASGNTEAFF
j_call: TRBJ1-1
d_call: NA
v_call: TRBV7-9
clone_size: many

cdr3_nt: TGTGCCAGCAGACGGCCCGGGGAGCTGTTTTTT
cdr3_aa: CASRRPGELFF
j_call: TRBJ2-2
d_call: NA
v_call: TRBV7-8
clone_size: NA

cdr3_nt: TGTGCCACCAAGTCCCGGGACAGGGAAGCTAACTATGGCTACACCTTC
cdr3_aa: CATKSRDREANYGYTF
j_call: TRBJ1-2
d_call: TRBD1
v_call: TRBV2
clone_size: once

cdr3_nt: TGCAGTGCTCGAAAGACGGCAGTCGAGGCCTACGAGCAGTACTTC
cdr3_aa: CSARKTAVEAYEQYF
j_call: TRBJ2-7
d_call: NA
v_call: TRBV20-1
clone_size: many

cdr3_nt: TGTGCCAGCAGTTTTCCCGGGGAGCTGTTTTTT
cdr3_aa: CASSFPGELFF
j_call: TRBJ2-2
d_call: NA
v_call: TRBV12-3/TRBV12-4
clone_size: many

cdr3_nt: TGTGCCAGCAGTTGGGGAGGACCTAGCACAGATACGCAGTATTTT
cdr3_aa: CASSWGGPSTDTQYF
j_call: TRBJ2-3
d_call: NA
v_call: TRBV25-1
clone_size: many

cdr3_nt: TGTGCCAGCAGCGGGGCGACAGGGTATCCCTACGAGCAGTACTTC
cdr3_aa: CASSGATGYPYEQYF
j_call: TRBJ2-7
d_call: TRBD1
v_call: TRBV7-2
clone_size: many

cdr3_nt: TGCAGTGCTAGAGAGTGGACGGTACAAGAGACCCAGTACTTC
cdr3_aa: CSAREWTVQETQYF
j_call: TRBJ2-5
d_call: NA
v_call: TRBV20-1
clone_size: many

cdr3_nt: TGTGCCACCAGTGATTGGACAGATACGCAGTATTTT
cdr3_aa: CATSDWTDTQYF
j_call: TRBJ2-3
d_call: NA
v_call: TRBV24-1
clone_size: many

cdr3_nt: TGCAGCGTTGGCGAACGGACAGGGCCGAACACTGAAGCTTTCTTT
cdr3_aa: CSVGERTGPNTEAFF
j_call: TRBJ1-1
d_call: TRBD1
v_call: TRBV29-1
clone_size: NA

cdr3_nt: TGCAGTGCCCCGACTAATTTACTAGATACGCAGTATTTT
cdr3_aa: CSAPTNLLDTQYF
j_call: TRBJ2-3
d_call: NA
v_call: TRBV20-1
clone_size: many

cdr3_nt: TGTGCCAGCAGCTGGGAGACAGGGCACAACTATGGCTACACCTTC
cdr3_aa: CASSWETGHNYGYTF
j_call: TRBJ1-2
d_call: TRBD1
v_call: TRBV5-6
clone_size: many

cdr3_nt: TGCAGTGCTAGCGTAGGGCGCACTGAAGCTTTCTTT
cdr3_aa: CSASVGRTEAFF
j_call: TRBJ1-1
d_call: NA
v_call: TRBV20-1
clone_size: few

cdr3_nt: TGCGCCAGCAGCCAGGAGACAGGGATGAACTATGGCTACACCTTC
cdr3_aa: CASSQETGMNYGYTF
j_call: TRBJ1-2
d_call: TRBD1
v_call: TRBV7-2
clone_size: NA

cdr3_nt: TGTGCCAGCAGCCCCTCTGGAGATACGCAGTATTTT
cdr3_aa: CASSPSGDTQYF
j_call: TRBJ2-3
d_call: NA
v_call: TRBV9
clone_size: many

cdr3_nt: TGTGCCAGCACCTCGACAGATCAGGATCAGCCCCAGCATTTT
cdr3_aa: CASTSTDQDQPQHF
j_call: TRBJ1-5
d_call: NA
v_call: TRBV12-3/TRBV12-4
clone_size: NA

cdr3_nt: TGTGCCAGCAGTTATAGTGGAGCTAACTATGGCTACACCTTC
cdr3_aa: CASSYSGANYGYTF
j_call: TRBJ1-2
d_call: NA
v_call: TRBV6-5
clone_size: many

cdr3_nt: TGTGCCAGCAGCATGAATACAGGGATCGGGGAGCTGTTTTTT
cdr3_aa: CASSMNTGIGELFF
j_call: TRBJ2-2
d_call: NA
v_call: TRBV5-5
clone_size: NA

cdr3_nt: TGTGCCAGCAGTGCCGGGCGGGACTCCTACAATGAGCAGTTCTTC
cdr3_aa: CASSAGRDSYNEQFF
j_call: TRBJ2-1
d_call: NA
v_call: TRBV2
clone_size: many

cdr3_nt: TGTGCCAGCAGCTTAAGCGGGGGCGGAGGCTACACCTTC
cdr3_aa: CASSLSGGGGYTF
j_call: TRBJ1-2
d_call: NA
v_call: TRBV13
clone_size: NA

cdr3_nt: TGTGCCAGCTCAGCACGGAGGACTAGCGGGTTTAACATTCAGTACTTC
cdr3_aa: CASSARRTSGFNIQYF
j_call: TRBJ2-4
d_call: TRBD2
v_call: TRBV18
clone_size: few

cdr3_nt: TGCAGTGCTAGAAAGAGGTCAGGGTTTAGTAATTCACCCCTCCACTTT
cdr3_aa: CSARKRSGFSNSPLHF
j_call: TRBJ1-6
d_call: NA
v_call: TRBV20-1
clone_size: many

cdr3_nt: TGCAGTGCTAGGGGACAGGGGGCAGGAGATACGCAGTATTTT
cdr3_aa: CSARGQGAGDTQYF
j_call: TRBJ2-3
d_call: TRBD1
v_call: TRBV20-1
clone_size: many

cdr3_nt: TGCGCCAGCAGCCAGCTAGCGGGAGGGCCCCCCGGGGAGCTGTTTTTT
cdr3_aa: CASSQLAGGPPGELFF
j_call: TRBJ2-2
d_call: TRBD2
v_call: TRBV4-1
clone_size: many

cdr3_nt: TGCAGACGTACAGGGGGCCTTACCTACGAGCAGTACTTC
cdr3_aa: CRRTGGLTYEQYF
j_call: TRBJ2-7
d_call: TRBD1
v_call: TRBV29-1
clone_size: NA